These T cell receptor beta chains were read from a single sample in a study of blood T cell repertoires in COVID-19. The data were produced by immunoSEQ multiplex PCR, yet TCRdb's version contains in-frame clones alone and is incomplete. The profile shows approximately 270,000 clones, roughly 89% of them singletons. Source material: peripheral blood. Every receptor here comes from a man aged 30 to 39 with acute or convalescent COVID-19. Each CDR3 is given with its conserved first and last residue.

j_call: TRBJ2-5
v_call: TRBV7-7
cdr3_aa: CASTLGTSGTETQYF

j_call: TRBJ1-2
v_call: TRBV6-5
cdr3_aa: CASRLTGGAGGYTF

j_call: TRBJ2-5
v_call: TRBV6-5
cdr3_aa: CASRQAGGPETQYF

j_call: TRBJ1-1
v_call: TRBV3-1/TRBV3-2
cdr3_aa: CASSQLSEAFF

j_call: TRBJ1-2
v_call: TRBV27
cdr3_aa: CASKRTGTQNYGYTF

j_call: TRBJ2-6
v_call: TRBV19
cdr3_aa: CASSIERDSGANVLTF

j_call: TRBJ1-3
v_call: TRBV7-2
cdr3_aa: CASSLGLGTGDGNTIYF

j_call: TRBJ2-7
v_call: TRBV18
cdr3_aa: CASSPGTASSYEQYF

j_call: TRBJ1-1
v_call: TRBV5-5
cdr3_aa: CASGGGGWTEAFF

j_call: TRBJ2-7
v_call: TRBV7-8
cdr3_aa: CASSTGDRGYEQYF

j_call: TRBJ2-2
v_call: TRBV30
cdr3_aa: CALNDRADTGELFF

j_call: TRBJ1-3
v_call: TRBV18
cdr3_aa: CASSPWRQGIGNTIYF

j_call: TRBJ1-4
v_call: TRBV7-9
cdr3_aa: CASSRSGGGEKLFF

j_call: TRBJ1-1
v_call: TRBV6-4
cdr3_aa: CASSGGRDTEAFF

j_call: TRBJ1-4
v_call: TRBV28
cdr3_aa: CASSLSRNEKLFF

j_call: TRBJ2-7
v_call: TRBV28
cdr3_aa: CASRNVGTGAYEQYF

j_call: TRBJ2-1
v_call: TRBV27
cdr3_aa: CASSSSLNEQFF

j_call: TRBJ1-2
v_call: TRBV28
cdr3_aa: CASSDRNYGYTF

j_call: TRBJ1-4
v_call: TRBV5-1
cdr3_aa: CASREGYEKLFF

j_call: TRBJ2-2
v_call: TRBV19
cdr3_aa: CASTYPVAGGQNTGELFF

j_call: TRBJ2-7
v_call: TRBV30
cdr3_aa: CAWSSRRLNSYEQYF

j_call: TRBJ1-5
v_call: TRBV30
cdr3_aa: CAWSRDGKPQHF

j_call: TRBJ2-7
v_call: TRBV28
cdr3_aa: CASSLSSGSNNDF

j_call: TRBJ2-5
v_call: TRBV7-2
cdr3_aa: CASVGGQGHKETQYF

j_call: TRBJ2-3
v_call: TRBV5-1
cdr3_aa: CASSLGGLGTDTQYF

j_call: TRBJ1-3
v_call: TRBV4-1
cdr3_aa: CASSQVARAHGNTIYF

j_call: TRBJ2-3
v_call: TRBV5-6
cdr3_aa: CASSPINLAGGNTQYF

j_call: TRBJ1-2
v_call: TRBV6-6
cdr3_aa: CASSYSSQRRRYTF

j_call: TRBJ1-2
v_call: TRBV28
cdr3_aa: CASSLGGAENGYTF

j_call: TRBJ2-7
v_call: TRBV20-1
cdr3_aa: CSASSTYRDEQYF

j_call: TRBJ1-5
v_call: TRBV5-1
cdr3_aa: CASSMGTEGRQPQHF

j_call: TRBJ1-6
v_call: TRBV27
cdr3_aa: CASSSTGHTDNSPLHF

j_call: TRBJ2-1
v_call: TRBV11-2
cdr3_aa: CASTPVVASGRYEQFF

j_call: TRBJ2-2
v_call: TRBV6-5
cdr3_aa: CASSYPVAGGLGELFF

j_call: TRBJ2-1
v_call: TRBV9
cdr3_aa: CASSVAIGGEQFF

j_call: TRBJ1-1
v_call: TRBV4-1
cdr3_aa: CASSQLTQGNTEAFF

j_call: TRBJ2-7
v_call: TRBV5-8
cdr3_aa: CASREASYEQYF

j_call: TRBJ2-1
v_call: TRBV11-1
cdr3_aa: CASSPSGGGRAGEQFF

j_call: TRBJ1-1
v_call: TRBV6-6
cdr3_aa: CASKEGDTEAFF

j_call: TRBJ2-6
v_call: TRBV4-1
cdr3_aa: CASSQDYSRFSSGANVLTF

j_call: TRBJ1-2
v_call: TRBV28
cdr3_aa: CASTQGRIYGYTF

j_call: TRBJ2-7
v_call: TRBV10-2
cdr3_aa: CASSELAGSSYEQYF

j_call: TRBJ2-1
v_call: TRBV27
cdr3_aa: CASSFTAPRGGYYNEQFF

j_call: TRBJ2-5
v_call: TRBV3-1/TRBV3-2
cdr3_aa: CATRGGTAQETQYF

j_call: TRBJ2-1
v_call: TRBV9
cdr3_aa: CASSERGVGSEQFF

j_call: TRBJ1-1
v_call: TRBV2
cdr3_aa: CASSVSRAEPRTEAFF

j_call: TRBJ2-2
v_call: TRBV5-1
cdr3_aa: CASSWTGEGGELFF

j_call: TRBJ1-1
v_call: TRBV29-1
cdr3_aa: CSVGSGTGAPEAFF

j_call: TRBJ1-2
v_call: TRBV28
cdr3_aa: CASSSIGDRDGYTF

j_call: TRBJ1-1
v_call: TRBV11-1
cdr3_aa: CASSLVRRDNTEAFF